The present T cell receptor beta chain was sequenced within a study of a mutant IDH1 vaccine in newly diagnosed glioma. Clones were sequenced by immunoSEQ multiplex PCR, and TCRdb holds only the in-frame ones, with some missing. This sample carries tens of thousands of clones, 60% to 85% of them seen once, and the ten largest clones take over 7.5%. Per the germline V gene, CDR1 is MGHRA and CDR2 is YSYEKL. This CDR3 is built from 20 residues. Trimming pared 4 bases from V and 5 bases from J, leaving 32 bases between. Details on this clone: Its target is unknown.

The time point here: week 47, end of study. A single vaccine dose contained 300 ug of mutant IDH1 20-mer peptide, and topical imiquimod was used with it. This sequence was found in a man aged 35 to 55 with glioma. The source material was PBMCs, sampled from a glioma patient whose treatment included an IDH1 peptide vaccine. V and J are TRBV4-1 and TRBJ1-1; possible D gene TRBD1, 6 bases. Here the CDR3 reads CASSPQGGPGANKRWTEAFF. The CDR3 DNA is TGCGCCAGCAGCCCGCAAGGGGGGCCAGGGGCGAATAAGAGGTGGACTGAAGCTTTCTTT.